This record covers a single T cell receptor beta chain. Its antigen remains unidentified. Trimming shortened V by 4 bases and J by 3 bases, and 10 bases separated the two germline ends. CDR3 length: 13 amino acids. Per the germline V gene, CDR1 is MGHRA and CDR2 is YSYEKL. The data were taken from a study of cytomegalovirus exposure and HLA in healthy donors. The 120-subject validation cohort, separate from the approximately 670-subject first cohort, included the donors. Findings and caveats of the study: A few chains tied to CMV proved CMV antigen-specific in vitro.

Assay: immunoSEQ multiplex PCR; the TCRdb copy retains only in-frame clones and omits some. The sample lists about 400,000 clones, roughly 90% occurring once. The origin of this receptor is a woman aged 18-29 years in good health and CMV-seronegative. Sequencing was performed on PBMCs. This chain connects TRBV4-1 to TRBJ2-7; D might be TRBD1 (6 bases). CDR3 bases: TGCGCCAGCAGCCTCTCGGACAGCTACGAGCAGTACTTC. Protein sequence: CASSLSDSYEQYF.